One and the same sample provided the 30 T cell receptor beta chains below, sequenced in a study of early T cells in non-severe SARS-CoV-2 infection. Each CDR3 protein gets one entry after TCRdb re-called the 5' RACE reads with MiXCR. Among more than 85,000 distinct CDR3 sequences listed, around 12% were seen once. Sequenced here: whole blood, sampled at baseline. The receptors shown here come from an adult who was a healthcare worker with PCR-confirmed SARS-CoV-2 infection or an uninfected control (not recorded which).

This clonotype was counted many times. J is TRBJ2-1 and V is TRBV7-3; 13 bases align to TRBD2. Germline CDR1 and CDR2: SGHTA and FQGTGA. There are 17 residues in the CDR3. The V gene end was trimmed by 5 bases and the J gene end by 4 bases; junction bases not matched to a gene: 8. The CDR3 coding sequence is TGTGCCAGCAGCCTACAGGGACTAGCGGGGAGATACAATGAGCAGTTCTTC. It translates to CASSLQGLAGRYNEQFF.

This clonotype has a handful of counts. This rearrangement joins TRBV6-6 to TRBJ2-7; D perhaps matches TRBD2 (5 bases). Germline CDR1 reads MNHNY; CDR2 reads SVGAGI (reference sequence). V lost 7 bases and J 6 bases, leaving 16 bases between the germline ends. This CDR3 region has 13 residues. The CDR3 region has the DNA TGTGCCAGCATGGGGAGACCGGCGGGCGAGCAGTACTTC. Translating gives CASMGRPAGEQYF.

The chain employs TRBV12-3 or TRBV12-4 and TRBJ1-6; the D is unclear. V dropped 2 bases and J dropped 6 bases, with 8 bases sitting between them. CDR3 length: 14 amino acids. The CDR3 here is CASSLRPFNSPLHF. The CDR3 bases are TGTGCCAGCAGTTTACGACCGTTTAATTCACCCCTCCACTTT.

This clonotype was picked up a small number of times. This chain uses TRBV7-9 with TRBJ1-1; D gene unclear. Germline V gives CDR1 SEHNR, CDR2 FQNEAQ (reference sequence). Trimming took off 4 bases at V and 1 base at J, with 13 bases between the two ends. CDR3 length equals 15 residues. The CDR3 nucleotides are TGTGCCAGCAGCTCATACTGGAGCCCGAACACTGAAGCTTTCTTT. It translates to CASSSYWSPNTEAFF. Together with reference TRBV7-9 and TRBJ1-1, the CDR3 gives the full variable domain: DTGVSQNPRHKITKRGQNVTFRCDPISEHNRLYWYRQTLGQGPEFLTYFQNEAQLEKSRLLSDRFSAERPKGSFSTLEIQRTEQGDSAMYLCASSSYWSPNTEAFFGQGTRLTVV.

This clonotype has more than one count but fewer than ten. The chain has TRBV6-5 and TRBJ1-2; D gene uncertain. This CDR3 contains 13 residues. Per the germline V gene, CDR1 is MNHEY and CDR2 is SVGAGI. Trimming left V 4 bases short and J 5 bases short, with 11 bases between. The CDR3 region is CASSLEGWYGYTF. The CDR3 nucleotides read TGTGCCAGCAGTTTAGAGGGTTGGTATGGCTACACCTTC.

This clonotype occurred a few times. The rearrangement uses TRBV5-5 and TRBJ2-4, with D unclear. CDR1 and CDR2 (germline): SGHKS, YYEKEE (reference sequence). The CDR3 has 16 residues. V gave up 0 bases and J gave up 0 bases, with 10 bases separating them. The CDR3 DNA reads TGTGCCAGCAGCTTGGATGCGACCGTAGCCAAAAACATTCAGTACTTC. This encodes CASSLDATVAKNIQYF.

This clonotype was observed many times. The chain joins TRBV5-4 to TRBJ2-7; D remains ambiguous. Germline CDR1 SGHNT, CDR2 YYREEE (reference sequence). The CDR3 is made up of 13 amino acids. Trimming shortened V by 2 bases and J by 2 bases, and 8 bases separated the two germline ends. The CDR3 here is CASSFRAAYEQYF. CDR3 in DNA: TGTGCCAGCAGCTTCCGCGCCGCCTACGAGCAGTACTTC. Combining the CDR3 with reference TRBV5-4 and TRBJ2-7 gives the whole variable domain ETGVTQSPTHLIKTRGQQVTLRCSSQSGHNTVSWYQQALGQGPQFIFQYYREEENGRGNFPPRFSGLQFPNYSSELNVNALELDDSALYLCASSFRAAYEQYFGPGTRLTVT.

The gene calls are TRBV20-1 and TRBJ1-5, with D tentatively TRBD1 (5 bases). Germline assignment: CDR1 DFQATT and CDR2 SNEGSKA (reference sequence). Trimming left V 3 bases short and J 3 bases short, with 9 bases between. The CDR3 is 13 residues long. In DNA, the CDR3 is TGCAGTGCTAGGGCGACAGTCAATCAGCCCCAGCATTTT. This translates into CSARATVNQPQHF.

V usage is TRBV4-1 and J usage is TRBJ1-1, with 8 bases aligning to TRBD1. The CDR3 is 15 residues long. J gave up 5 bases and V 2 bases, and 7 bases lay outside the gene matches. CDR1 is MGHRA, CDR2 YSYEKL, per germline. The DNA of the CDR3 is TGCGCCAGCAGCCAAAGTAGGACAGGGTTTACTGAAGCTTTCTTT. Translated: CASSQSRTGFTEAFF.

This clonotype was recorded at least ten times. The V and J genes are TRBV6-2 or TRBV6-3 and TRBJ2-3; D unresolved. With 2 bases removed from V and 3 bases from J, the gap between germline ends came to 9 bases. CDR1 is MNHEY and CDR2 is SVGEGT in the germline V gene. This CDR3 spans 14 amino acids. The chain's CDR3 is CASSYTVGTDTQYF. As DNA, the CDR3 is TGTGCCAGCAGTTACACGGTAGGGACAGATACGCAGTATTTT.

The table lists this clonotype with many counts. The chain employs TRBV12-3 or TRBV12-4 and TRBJ1-1; D is perhaps TRBD1 (5 bases). CDR3 size: 16 residues. Trimming removed 5 bases from V and 3 bases from J, with 19 bases in between. The CDR3 bases are TGTGCCAGCAGTGGCCGGGGCCGGCAGGGTGACACTGAAGCTTTCTTT. Protein sequence: CASSGRGRQGDTEAFF.

This clonotype was picked up a small number of times. The chain is built from TRBV2 and TRBJ1-4, with 7 bases identical to TRBD1. Germline trimming cut 10 bases from V and 3 bases from J; bases unmatched to any gene: 11. This CDR3 is 15 amino acids long. Per the germline V gene, CDR1 is SNHLY and CDR2 is FYNNEI. CDR3 nucleotides: TGTGCCACCGAGACTCAGGGGGGAGCTAATGAAAAACTGTTTTTT. Protein product: CATETQGGANEKLFF.

This chain connects TRBV12-3 or TRBV12-4 to TRBJ2-3; TRBD2 matches at 11 bases. The CDR3 is made up of 14 amino acids. J was trimmed by 3 bases and V by 6 bases; bases with no gene match: 2. CDR3 sequence (DNA): TGTGCCAGCAGACCTAGCGGGGGGACAGATACGCAGTATTTT. This sequence encodes CASRPSGGTDTQYF.

There are a few counts of this clonotype. This sequence joins TRBV6-1 and TRBJ2-1, with D perhaps TRBD1 (6 bases). V lost 5 bases, J lost 6 bases, and 20 bases lay in between. The CDR3 has 16 amino acids. Germline CDR1 reads MNHNS; CDR2 reads SASEGT. The CDR3: CASSMMVTGGRNEQFF. The CDR3 DNA is TGTGCCAGCAGTATGATGGTGACAGGTGGTCGCAATGAGCAGTTCTTC.

This clonotype was detected only a few times. The chain uses TRBV12-3 or TRBV12-4 and TRBJ2-2; no reliable D call. V gave up 6 bases and J gave up 3 bases, with 8 bases separating them. This CDR3 region has 13 residues. The CDR3 reads CASSPPYTGELFF. Here the CDR3 DNA reads TGTGCCAGCAGCCCCCCTTACACCGGGGAGCTGTTTTTT.

This clonotype was seen just once. V usage is TRBV12-5 and J usage is TRBJ2-4, with unresolved D. Germline values: CDR1 LGHNT, CDR2 FRNRAP. The CDR3 totals 17 residues. V was clipped by 0 bases and J by 0 bases, with 12 bases between them. CDR3 DNA: TGTGCTAGTGGTTTGGTAGGCAGGCTACTAGCCAAAAACATTCAGTACTTC. Encoded protein: CASGLVGRLLAKNIQYF.

A few counts support this clonotype. This rearrangement joins TRBV13 to TRBJ1-2; D gene unclear. The CDR3 is made up of 14 amino acids. Per germline, CDR1 PRHDT and CDR2 FYEKMQ (reference sequence). The germline V and J ends were trimmed by 5 bases and 6 bases, with 16 bases remaining between them. CDR3 loop: CASSLLGSRDGYTF. CDR3 DNA: TGTGCCAGCAGCCTACTGGGGTCTAGGGATGGCTACACCTTC.

This clonotype was detected a few times. The V call is TRBV4-2, the J call TRBJ1-5; D is unresolved. V lost 4 bases and J lost 0, with 7 bases in between. Germline CDR1 LGHNA, CDR2 YNFKEQ. CDR3 length: 14 amino acids. This chain's CDR3 is CASSRGASNQPQHF. In nucleotides, the CDR3 is TGTGCCAGCAGCCGTGGAGCTAGCAATCAGCCCCAGCATTTT.

The chain carries TRBV9 and TRBJ1-1, with 8 positions matching TRBD1. The CDR3 totals 15 residues. V lost 3 bases, J lost 5 bases, and 9 bases stayed unmatched. CDR1 and CDR2 (germline): SGDLS, YYNGEE. In DNA form, the CDR3 reads TGTGCCAGCAGCGCCGGAGACAGGGGATTTACTGAAGCTTTCTTT. Amino acids: CASSAGDRGFTEAFF.

This clonotype showed up just a few times. The chain has TRBV11-2 and TRBJ2-1; D not certain. V was shortened by 2 bases and J by 4 bases, with 18 bases between the two germline ends. The germline CDR1 and CDR2 sequences are SGHAT and FQNNGV. The length of the CDR3 is 17 residues. The CDR3 nucleotides read TGTGCCAGCAGCTTACAGTTATCCTGGCGGAGATACAATGAGCAGTTCTTC. Amino acids: CASSLQLSWRRYNEQFF.

In its sample, this clonotype was seen a few times. V is TRBV5-1 and J is TRBJ2-5; D is uncertain. Trimming took off 1 base at V and 4 bases at J, with 8 bases between the two ends. Germline V gene lookup returns CDR1 SGHRS and CDR2 YFSETQ. This CDR3 is built from 13 residues. The CDR3 loop is CASSLFDSETQYF. Here the CDR3 DNA reads TGCGCCAGCAGCTTGTTTGACTCAGAGACCCAGTACTTC. The whole variable domain, filled in from reference TRBV5-1 and TRBJ2-5, reads KAGVTQTPRYLIKTRGQQVTLSCSPISGHRSVSWYQQTPGQGLQFLFEYFSETQRNKGNFPGRFSGRQFSNSRSEMNVSTLELGDSALYLCASSLFDSETQYFGPGTRLLVL.

This chain links TRBV14 with TRBJ2-2; D possibly corresponds to TRBD2 (6 bases). Germline V gene data show CDR1 as SGHDN and CDR2 as FVKESK. V lost 3 bases to trimming and J lost 3 bases, with 14 bases between them. This CDR3 is 16 amino acids long. For the CDR3, the DNA is TGTGCCAGCAGCCACCACACTGGGGAGGACACCGGGGAGCTGTTTTTT. This encodes CASSHHTGEDTGELFF.

The chain employs TRBV5-1 and TRBJ1-1; perhaps TRBD1 as D (6 bases). The V gene lost 2 bases and the J gene lost 0 bases, with 17 bases spanning the gap. The germline V gene encodes CDR1 SGHRS and CDR2 YFSETQ. The CDR3 is 17 residues long. The chain's CDR3 is CASSFSRLQGLNTEAFF. CDR3 coding DNA: TGCGCCAGCAGCTTCTCTCGGTTACAGGGCCTGAACACTGAAGCTTTCTTT.

The chain couples TRBV6-2 or TRBV6-3 to TRBJ2-1, with TRBD2 matching over 10 bases. With 4 bases clipped from V and 5 bases from J, the junction kept 5 bases outside the gene matches. CDR1 and CDR2 (germline): MNHEY, SVGEGT. This CDR3 is 15 amino acids long. This CDR3 reads CASSLAGGRDNEQFF. The CDR3, as DNA: TGTGCCAGCAGTTTAGCGGGAGGAAGGGACAATGAGCAGTTCTTC.

This clonotype was counted only a few times. The V call is TRBV6-1, the J call TRBJ1-1; no clear D. Between the trimmed V and J ends, which lost 4 bases and 3 bases, there was a span of 9 bases. CDR1 is MNHNS, CDR2 SASEGT, per germline. This CDR3 is 13 amino acids long. The DNA of the CDR3 is TGTGCCAGCAGTGTACGGGGATACACTGAAGCTTTCTTT. It codes for CASSVRGYTEAFF.

In its sample, this clonotype was seen a few times. This chain links TRBV29-1 with TRBJ1-4; D ambiguous. Germline values: CDR1 SQVTM, CDR2 ANQGSEA. The V gene lost 6 bases and the J gene lost 6 bases, with 11 bases spanning the gap. This CDR3 spans 12 amino acids. The CDR3 sequence is CSVAPSDEKLFF. DNA of the CDR3: TGCAGCGTAGCCCCATCTGATGAAAAACTGTTTTTT.

The V call is TRBV15, the J call TRBJ2-2; D ambiguous. The CDR3 contains 16 residues. V lost 1 base and J lost 2, with 11 bases in between. The germline V gene has CDR1 LNHNV and CDR2 YYDKDF (reference sequence). CDR3 loop: CATSRGADLNTGELFF. The CDR3 DNA follows: TGTGCCACCAGCAGAGGGGCGGACCTCAACACCGGGGAGCTGTTTTTT. Together with reference TRBV15 and TRBJ2-2, the CDR3 gives the full variable domain: DAMVIQNPRYQVTQFGKPVTLSCSQTLNHNVMYWYQQKSSQAPKLLFHYYDKDFNNEADTPDNFQSRRPNTSFCFLDIRSPGLGDTAMYLCATSRGADLNTGELFFGEGSRLTVL.

Regarding this clonotype: This clone may be a read error of a much larger clone one base away. The rearrangement links TRBV2 to TRBJ2-1, with TRBD2 matching over 9 bases. V was clipped by 7 bases and J by 5 bases; unmatched bases: 12. This CDR3 comprises 16 residues. Germline CDR1 reads SNHLY; CDR2 reads FYNNEI. In DNA form, the CDR3 reads TGTGCCAGCAAAACGATGGCGGGACTAGCCCACAATGAGCAGTTCTTC. Its protein is CASKTMAGLAHNEQFF.

This clonotype was observed a handful of times. The chain joins TRBV2 to TRBJ1-2; unclear D gene. The CDR3 consists of 12 residues. V lost 6 bases to trimming and J lost 7 bases, with 12 bases between them. CDR1 is SNHLY and CDR2 is FYNNEI in the germline V gene. The CDR3 here is CASRRIGSGYTF. For the CDR3, the DNA is TGTGCCAGCAGGCGAATTGGGAGTGGCTACACCTTC.

This clonotype was picked up a small number of times. The rearrangement uses TRBV5-1 and TRBJ1-1; no firm D call. The CDR3 consists of 15 residues. V was clipped by 5 bases and J by 0 bases, with 14 bases between them. Per the germline V gene, CDR1 is SGHRS and CDR2 is YFSETQ. As DNA, the CDR3 is TGCGCCAGCAGTCGGTCGGGCAGTATGAACACTGAAGCTTTCTTT. Translation gives CASSRSGSMNTEAFF.